This T cell receptor beta chain came from a study of technical replicates of blood from a few donors. The CDR3 is made up of 11 amino acids. Germline V CDR1 and CDR2: SQVTM, ANQGSEA. Trimming took off 3 bases at V and 15 bases at J, with 14 bases between the two ends. Using immunoSEQ multiplex PCR, the repertoire was profiled, and TCRdb retains in-frame clones only, with some absent. The sample lists 70,000 to 85,000 clones, roughly 95% occurring once. The source material was T cells isolated from PBMCs. This clonotype was sampled from a human donor in good health. This chain uses TRBV29-1 with TRBJ2-2; D perhaps matches TRBD2 (7 bases). The CDR3, as DNA: TGCAGCGTTGAGCGCGGGGGCAAGGTGTTTTTT. This sequence encodes CSVERGGKVFF.